This T cell receptor beta chain was recorded in a study of T cell responses to AZD1222 COVID-19 vaccine. TCRdb's table, derived via immunoSEQ multiplex PCR, lists solely in-frame clones and lacks some. The sample gives tens of thousands of clones, more than 75% of which show up once; roughly 5.6% is in the top ten. Germline CDR1 reads SGHVS; CDR2 reads FQNEAQ. The ends were cut back, 1 base at V and 7 bases at J, with 11 bases in the middle. The length of the CDR3 is 15 residues. As for this clone: The target antigen is unknown.

Study-wide points: A reported finding is that nearly half of spike-specific TCRs target unmutated variant regions. All repertoire sampling was performed exclusively after the peak T cell response.

The TCR comes from an adult in good health. The sequenced sample was peripheral blood, obtained on day 0 of MenACWY control vaccination. J is TRBJ1-6 and V is TRBV7-8, with a weak D call TRBD1 (5 bases). The CDR3 sequence: CASSLGGPRNSPLHF. As DNA, the CDR3 is TGTGCCAGCAGCTTAGGGGGACCGAGAAATTCACCCCTCCACTTT.